This TCR beta chain is from a study of radiation and T cells in renal cell carcinoma. Study findings and constraints: Irradiated tumors had higher TCR clonality than control tumors. Irradiated tumors held more dominant CDR3 motifs than control tumors.

Generated by immunoSEQ multiplex PCR, the TCRdb table keeps only in-frame clones and is missing some. The sample lists around 17,000 clones, 58% occurring once. The treatment is: treatment-naive control, cytoreductive nephrectomy. Control samples are tumors resected by cytoreductive nephrectomy without prior radiation. Sequenced control tumors were from about 10 males and a few females, median age around 57. To note about this clone: Its antigen is as yet unknown.

The sample in question was tumor tissue, obtained from a patient whose treatment was nephrectomy without radiotherapy. The clonotype comes from a man between 40 and 49 years old with renal cell carcinoma.

In nucleotides, the CDR3 is TGTGCCAGCAGCCCGGGACAGGGGGGAGAAGGAAACACCATATATTTT. This translates into CASSPGQGGEGNTIYF. The chain employs TRBV7-7 and TRBJ1-3; 11 bases match TRBD1. The CDR3 has 16 residues. CDR1 is SSHAT and CDR2 is FNYEAQ in the germline V gene (reference sequence). J was trimmed by 4 bases and V by 5 bases; bases with no gene match: 7.